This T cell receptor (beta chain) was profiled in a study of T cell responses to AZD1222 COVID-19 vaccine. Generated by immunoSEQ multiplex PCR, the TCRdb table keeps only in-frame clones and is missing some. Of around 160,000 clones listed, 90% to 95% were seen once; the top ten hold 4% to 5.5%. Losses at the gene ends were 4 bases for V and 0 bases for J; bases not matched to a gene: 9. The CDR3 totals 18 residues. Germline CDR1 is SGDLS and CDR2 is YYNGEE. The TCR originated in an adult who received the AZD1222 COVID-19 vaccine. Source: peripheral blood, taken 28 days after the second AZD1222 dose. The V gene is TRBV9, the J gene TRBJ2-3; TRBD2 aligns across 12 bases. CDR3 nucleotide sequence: TGTGCCAGCAGCTTTCGGACTAGCGGGGCATATAGCACAGATACGCAGTATTTT. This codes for CASSFRTSGAYSTDTQYF.